This entry concerns a single T cell receptor beta chain. The antigen is not known. This specimen belongs to a study of cytomegalovirus exposure and HLA in healthy donors. The study, taken as a whole, reports: Previous analysis showed most TCR beta V segments were productive about 90% or about 30% of the time. Through in vitro validation, a few CMV-associated chains were shown to be specific for CMV antigens. The analysis excluded some indistinguishable V segments, including TRBV6-2 and TRBV6-3.

The PCR contained 60 Vbeta and 13 Jbeta primers. Produced via immunoSEQ multiplex PCR; TCRdb's table is partial and in-frame only. The sample lists about 99,000 clones, 70% to 80% occurring once. The V segment lost 1 base and the J segment 8 bases; nucleotides outside the gene matches: 13. CDR1 and CDR2 from the germline V gene are MGHRA and YSYEKL. There are 16 residues in the CDR3. The TCR sequence derives from a male donor in good health and CMV-seropositive. The sample consisted of PBMCs. The V gene is TRBV4-1, the J gene TRBJ1-2; 7 bases map to TRBD1. DNA of the CDR3: TGCGCCAGCAGCCAAGGAGGACAGGCTGGGACGGGGGGCTACACCTTC. Protein product: CASSQGGQAGTGGYTF.